One sample yielded the 26 T cell receptor beta chains listed below, sequenced in a study of CD8+CD57+ T cells in acquired aplastic anemia. Genomic DNA, serving as template, underwent TCR beta VDJ and CDR3 profiling. TCRdb ran MiXCR on the reads and lists one entry per CDR3 protein. The sample records about 180,000 distinct CDR3 sequences, about 50% being singletons. In patients chosen for sequencing, flow cytometry had shown CD8+CD57+ cell expansion. The specimen was sorted CD4+, CD8+, or CD8+CD57+ T cells (not recorded which) from PBMCs. The receptors originated from a human donor with aplastic anemia.

The table lists this clonotype with many counts. The J gene is TRBJ2-7, the V gene TRBV20-1, with 7 bases lining up with TRBD1. CDR3 length: 14 residues. Trimming took 3 bases from V and 0 from J; bases not matched to a gene: 5. Germline V CDR1 and CDR2: DFQATT, SNEGSKA (reference sequence). The CDR3 DNA reads TGCAGTGCTAGGGACAGGAGGAGCTCCTACGAGCAGTACTTC. Translating it yields CSARDRRSSYEQYF.

This clonotype was counted between two and nine times. The rearrangement uses TRBV20-1 and TRBJ2-7; weak D call: TRBD1 (5 bases). Per germline, CDR1 DFQATT and CDR2 SNEGSKA (reference sequence). This CDR3 contains 15 residues. The germline V and J ends were trimmed by 1 base and 0 bases, with 13 bases remaining between them. CDR3 loop: CSARVDSSISYEQYF. The CDR3 DNA sequence: TGCAGTGCTAGAGTCGACAGTTCCATCTCCTACGAGCAGTACTTC.

The chain combines TRBV10-2 with TRBJ2-6; D is tentatively TRBD1 or TRBD2 (5 bases each). The CDR3 contains 16 residues. Germline CDR1 reads WSHSY; CDR2 reads SAAADI. Deletions cut 3 bases from V and 2 bases from J, with 11 bases between. This CDR3 reads CASSDVGAPGANVLTF. The CDR3 bases are TGCGCCAGCAGTGACGTCGGGGCCCCTGGGGCCAACGTCCTGACTTTC.

This clonotype was counted many times. The chain has TRBV11-1 and TRBJ1-4; TRBD1 agrees at 9 bases. Germline CDR1 is SGHAT and CDR2 is FQDESV (reference sequence). There are 16 residues in the CDR3. Trimming removed 7 bases from V and 7 bases from J; junction bases left unmatched: 13. The CDR3 DNA is TGTGCCAGCAACCGACAAACAGGGGGCAATCCTGAAAAACTGTTTTTT. This translates into CASNRQTGGNPEKLFF.

This chain uses TRBV5-1 with TRBJ2-7; 11 bases agree with TRBD2. Looked up from germline, CDR1 is SGHRS and CDR2 is YFSETQ. Trimming took 4 bases from V and 5 from J; bases not matched to a gene: 8. The CDR3 contains 15 residues. The CDR3 DNA is TGCGCCAGCAGCCAACGGACTAGCGGGTTCAACGAGCAGTACTTC. This codes for CASSQRTSGFNEQYF. The full variable domain, its missing parts supplied by reference TRBV5-1 and TRBJ2-7, is KAGVTQTPRYLIKTRGQQVTLSCSPISGHRSVSWYQQTPGQGLQFLFEYFSETQRNKGNFPGRFSGRQFSNSRSEMNVSTLELGDSALYLCASSQRTSGFNEQYFGPGTRLTVT.

This clonotype was seen many times. The chain has TRBV7-2 and TRBJ2-3, with 11 bases matching TRBD2. The J segment lost 5 bases and the V segment lost 3 bases, leaving 13 bases of the junction unmatched. Germline values: CDR1 SGHTA, CDR2 FQGNSA. CDR3 length: 18 amino acids. The CDR3 coding sequence is TGTGCCAGCAGCTTGTTTGGGCTAGCGGGGGGACAGGGAGATACGCAGTATTTT. This codes for CASSLFGLAGGQGDTQYF.

This chain joins TRBV19 and TRBJ2-5, with D uncertain. V gave up 3 bases and J gave up 2 bases, with 7 bases separating them. CDR1 is LNHDA, CDR2 SQIVND, per germline (reference sequence). This CDR3 is 13 amino acids long. The CDR3 DNA sequence: TGTGCCAGTAGTATCGGGTATCAAGAGACCCAGTACTTC. It translates to CASSIGYQETQYF.

The sample holds many counts of this clonotype. The rearrangement links TRBV7-9 to TRBJ2-1; D call uncertain. CDR1 and CDR2 (germline): SEHNR, FQNEAQ (reference sequence). This CDR3 comprises 13 residues. V was cut by 2 bases and J by 6 bases, with 8 bases left in between. CDR3 residues: CASSLKGRNEQFF. DNA of the CDR3: TGTGCCAGCAGCTTAAAAGGCCGCAATGAGCAGTTCTTC.

The chain recombines TRBV29-1 with TRBJ2-5, with TRBD2 matching over 8 bases. CDR3 length equals 14 residues. In germline, CDR1 is SQVTM, CDR2 ANQGSEA. Trimming at V came to 4 bases and at J to 3 bases, leaving 7 bases not matched to a gene. CDR3 nucleotides: TGCAGCGTTGTTGTACTAGCGGCTGAAGAGACCCAGTACTTC. Translated, it gives CSVVVLAAEETQYF.

Many counts were recorded for this clonotype. This chain joins TRBV12-3 or TRBV12-4 and TRBJ2-7; D uncertain. The CDR3 runs to 14 residues. V lost 6 bases to trimming and J lost 0 bases, with 12 bases between them. CDR3 bases: TGTGCCAGCAGCTCGGGTCCGAGCTCCTACGAGCAGTACTTC. This gives the protein CASSSGPSSYEQYF.

This clonotype was counted between two and nine times. The chain carries TRBV30 and TRBJ1-4, with 7 bases aligning to TRBD1. V lost 0 bases to trimming and J lost 11 bases; unmatched junction nucleotides: 9. This CDR3 has 14 residues. Per the germline V gene, CDR1 is GTSNPN and CDR2 is SVGIG (reference sequence). CDR3 nucleotides: TGTGCCTGGAGTGTAGACAGGGCAAGAGGGAAACTGTTTTTT. Encoded protein: CAWSVDRARGKLFF.

This chain joins TRBV7-1 and TRBJ2-3; D uncertain. TRBV7-1 qualifies as an ORF whose function is uncertain. The CDR3 sequence is 17 residues long. The ends were cut back, 5 bases at V and 0 bases at J, with 18 bases in the middle. CDR3 protein: CASSRNGLRESTDTQYF. The CDR3, as DNA: TGTGCCAGCAGCCGGAACGGTTTGAGAGAGAGCACAGATACGCAGTATTTT.

This clonotype was observed a handful of times. The chain recombines TRBV24-1 with TRBJ2-5; weak D call: TRBD1 (6 bases). The CDR3 loop spans 15 amino acids. V lost 5 bases and J 3 bases, leaving 15 bases between the germline ends. Germline-derived CDR1 and CDR2 are KGHDR and SFDVKD. CDR3 sequence reads: CATSGTPGQEETQYF. In DNA form, the CDR3 reads TGTGCCACCAGTGGAACTCCGGGACAAGAAGAGACCCAGTACTTC.

This clonotype was seen a few times. A much larger clone is a single base away; this may be a read error. This chain links TRBV6-1 with TRBJ2-7, with D perhaps matching TRBD1 (6 bases). The CDR3 is 14 amino acids. Trimming took off 4 bases at V and 1 base at J, with 11 bases between the two ends. The germline V gene has CDR1 MNHNS and CDR2 SASEGT. CDR3 region: CASSGTARSYEQYF. CDR3 bases: TGTGCCAGCAGTGGGACAGCACGATCCTACGAGCAGTACTTC.

This clonotype was found many times. The chain employs TRBV15 and TRBJ2-5; 8 bases are shared with TRBD2. The CDR3 contains 13 residues. Germline assignment: CDR1 LNHNV and CDR2 YYDKDF (reference sequence). V shed 5 bases, J shed 5 bases, and the junction held 4 bases outside the gene matches. The CDR3 protein is CATSSGGRETQYF. The CDR3 DNA is TGTGCCACCAGCTCGGGGGGGCGGGAGACCCAGTACTTC.

At least ten counts were recorded for this clonotype. The chain joins TRBV15 to TRBJ1-5; D is possibly TRBD1 (6 bases). Germline V CDR1 and CDR2: LNHNV, YYDKDF (reference sequence). Trimming removed 0 bases at V and 7 bases at J, with 13 bases between. This CDR3 spans 15 amino acids. The CDR3 protein is CATSREGGLDQPQHF. The CDR3 region has the DNA TGTGCCACCAGCAGAGAAGGGGGGCTCGACCAGCCCCAGCATTTT.

This chain links TRBV24-1 with TRBJ2-1; 13 bases are a match to TRBD2. Germline V gene data show CDR1 as KGHDR and CDR2 as SFDVKD. J gave up 7 bases and V 11 bases, and 10 bases lay outside the gene matches. The CDR3 runs 15 residues. CDR3 DNA sequence: TGTGCCAGCAGCCCAACTAGCGGGAGGGCAAATGAGCAGTTCTTC. Its protein product is CASSPTSGRANEQFF.

This clonotype was observed a handful of times. The chain joins TRBV9 to TRBJ2-1, with D uncertain. Germline CDR1 SGDLS, CDR2 YYNGEE. The CDR3 is 12 residues long. V lost 4 bases to trimming and J lost 4 bases, with 6 bases between them. CDR3 coding DNA: TGTGCCAGCAGCTTGGTGTACAATGAGCAGTTCTTC. It encodes CASSLVYNEQFF. Full variable domain (missing parts from reference TRBV9 and TRBJ2-1): DSGVTQTPKHLITATGQRVTLRCSPRSGDLSVYWYQQSLDQGLQFLIQYYNGEERAKGNILERFSAQQFPDLHSELNLSSLELGDSALYFCASSLVYNEQFFGPGTRLTVL.

In its sample, this clonotype was seen many times. The chain joins TRBV7-6 to TRBJ1-3; D unclear. The CDR3 spans 15 residues. CDR1 and CDR2 from the germline V gene are SGHVS and FNYEAQ. Trimming took off 1 base at V and 2 bases at J, with 9 bases between the two ends. The CDR3 DNA sequence: TGTGCCAGCAGCTTAGTGGCAGTCGCTGGAAACACCATATATTTT. It codes for CASSLVAVAGNTIYF.

This clonotype was observed a few times. The chain uses TRBV25-1 and TRBJ2-7; 10 bases are shared with TRBD1. Germline V gives CDR1 MGHDK, CDR2 SYGVNS. The V gene end was trimmed by 6 bases and the J gene end by 2 bases; junction bases not matched to a gene: 10. CDR3 length: 16 amino acids. CDR3 in DNA: TGTGCCAGCAGCGCATCCTCCGGGACAGGGGCCTACGAGCAGTACTTC. Translation gives CASSASSGTGAYEQYF.

This clonotype has only a few counts. The chain recombines TRBV25-1 with TRBJ1-5; D is ambiguous. From germline, CDR1 is MGHDK and CDR2 SYGVNS. The CDR3 is 12 residues long. Trimming took off 1 base at V and 5 bases at J, with 3 bases between the two ends. This CDR3 is CASSESYQPQHF. CDR3 DNA sequence: TGTGCCAGCAGTGAATCCTATCAGCCCCAGCATTTT.

This clonotype was counted only a few times. The gene calls are TRBV29-1 and TRBJ2-3; 7 bases are shared with TRBD1. The germline V gene has CDR1 SQVTM and CDR2 ANQGSEA. Trimming at V came to 3 bases and at J to 4 bases, leaving 1 base not matched to a gene. The CDR3 is made up of 12 amino acids. Here the CDR3 reads CSVEQGADTQYF. The CDR3 DNA sequence: TGCAGCGTTGAGCAGGGGGCAGATACGCAGTATTTT.

The chain has TRBV5-6 and TRBJ1-5, with D possibly TRBD1 on 5 matching bases. Per the germline V gene, CDR1 is SGHDT and CDR2 is YYEEEE. This CDR3 contains 15 residues. V dropped 3 bases and J dropped 5 bases, with 15 bases sitting between them. The CDR3 sequence is CASSWSGGWHQPQHF. The DNA for the CDR3 is TGTGCCAGCAGCTGGTCTGGGGGGTGGCATCAGCCCCAGCATTTT. The whole variable domain, remainder taken from reference TRBV5-6 and TRBJ1-5, is DAGVTQSPTHLIKTRGQQVTLRCSPKSGHDTVSWYQQALGQGPQFIFQYYEEEERQRGNFPDRFSGHQFPNYSSELNVNALLLGDSALYLCASSWSGGWHQPQHFGDGTRLSIL.

The chain is built from TRBV7-6 and TRBJ2-7; D is possibly TRBD2 (8 bases). From germline, CDR1 is SGHVS and CDR2 FNYEAQ. The CDR3 is 17 amino acids. V was pared by 1 base and J by 3 bases, with 19 bases between. The CDR3 DNA sequence: TGTGCCAGCAGCTTAGGACGGGGGGGACAGAGAGGCTACGAGCAGTACTTC. Protein product: CASSLGRGGQRGYEQYF.

This clonotype has ten or more counts. The chain is built from TRBV4-1 and TRBJ2-3, with D perhaps TRBD2 (6 bases). Germline V gene sequence: CDR1 MGHRA, CDR2 YSYEKL. Trimming removed 1 base at V and 2 bases at J, with 10 bases between. The CDR3 has 15 amino acids. CDR3: CASSQAASATDTQYF. CDR3 DNA sequence: TGCGCCAGCAGCCAAGCGGCTAGCGCCACAGATACGCAGTATTTT.

This clonotype has at least ten counts. The J gene is TRBJ1-6, the V gene TRBV6-5, with 8 bases aligning to TRBD1. Trimming at V came to 4 bases and at J to 7 bases, leaving 3 bases not matched to a gene. This CDR3 is built from 14 residues. CDR1 and CDR2 (germline): MNHEY, SVGAGI. CDR3 coding DNA: TGTGCCAGCAGTTTGACAGGGGCGAATTCACCCCTCCACTTT. As protein: CASSLTGANSPLHF.